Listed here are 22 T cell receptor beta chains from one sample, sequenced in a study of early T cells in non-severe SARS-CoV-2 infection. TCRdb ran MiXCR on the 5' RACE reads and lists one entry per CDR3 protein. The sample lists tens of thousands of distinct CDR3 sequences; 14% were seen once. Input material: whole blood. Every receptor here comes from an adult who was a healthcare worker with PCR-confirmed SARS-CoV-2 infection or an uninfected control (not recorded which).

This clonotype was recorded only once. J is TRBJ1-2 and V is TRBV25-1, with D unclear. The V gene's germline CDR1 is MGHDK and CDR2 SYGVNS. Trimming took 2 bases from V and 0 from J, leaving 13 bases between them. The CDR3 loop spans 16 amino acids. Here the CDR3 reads CASSEGNRLSNYGYTF. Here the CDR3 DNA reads TGTGCCAGCAGTGAAGGGAACAGACTCTCTAACTATGGCTACACCTTC.

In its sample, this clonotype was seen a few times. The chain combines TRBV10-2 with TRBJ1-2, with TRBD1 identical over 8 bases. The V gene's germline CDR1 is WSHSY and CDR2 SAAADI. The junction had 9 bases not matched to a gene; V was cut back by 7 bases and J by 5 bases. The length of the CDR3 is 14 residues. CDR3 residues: CASTPGQGLYGYTF. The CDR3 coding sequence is TGCGCCAGCACCCCCGGACAGGGCCTTTATGGCTACACCTTC.

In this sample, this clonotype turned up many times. The CDR3, as DNA: TGTGCCACCAGTGATTTTAAGTCTCTTGGCTACACCTTC. Protein sequence: CATSDFKSLGYTF. The chain couples TRBV24-1 to TRBJ1-2; no reliable D call. V was trimmed by 1 base and J by 7 bases, leaving 9 bases between them. CDR1 is KGHDR and CDR2 is SFDVKD in the germline V gene. The CDR3 is 13 amino acids.

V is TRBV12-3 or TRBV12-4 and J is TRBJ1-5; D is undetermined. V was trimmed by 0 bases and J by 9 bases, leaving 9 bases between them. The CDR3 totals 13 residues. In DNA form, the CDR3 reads TGTGCCAGCAGTTTAGCGAATTTCTGGCCCCAGCATTTT. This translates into CASSLANFWPQHF.

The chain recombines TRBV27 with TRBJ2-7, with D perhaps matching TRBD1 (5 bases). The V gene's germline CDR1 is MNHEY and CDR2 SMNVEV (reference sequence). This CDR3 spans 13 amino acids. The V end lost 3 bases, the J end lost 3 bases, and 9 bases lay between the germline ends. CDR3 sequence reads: CASSFSQGYEQYF. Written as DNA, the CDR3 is TGTGCCAGCAGTTTCTCCCAGGGCTACGAGCAGTACTTC.

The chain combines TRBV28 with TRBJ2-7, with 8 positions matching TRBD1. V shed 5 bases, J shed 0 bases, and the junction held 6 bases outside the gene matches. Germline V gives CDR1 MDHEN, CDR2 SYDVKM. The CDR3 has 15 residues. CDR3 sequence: CASSPLTGVSYEQYF. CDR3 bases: TGTGCCAGCAGTCCGCTGACAGGGGTCTCCTACGAGCAGTACTTC. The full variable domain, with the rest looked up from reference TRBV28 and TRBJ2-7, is DVKVTQSSRYLVKRTGEKVFLECVQDMDHENMFWYRQDPGLGLRLIYFSYDVKMKEKGDIPEGYSVSREKKERFSLILESASTNQTSMYLCASSPLTGVSYEQYFGPGTRLTVT.

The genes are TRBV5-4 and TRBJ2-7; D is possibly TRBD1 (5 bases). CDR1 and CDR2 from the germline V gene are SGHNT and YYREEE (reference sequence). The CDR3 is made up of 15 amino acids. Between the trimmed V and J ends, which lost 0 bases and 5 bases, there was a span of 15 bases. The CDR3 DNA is TGTGCCAGCAGCTTGGATTTGGCAGGGCCGAACGAGCAGTACTTC. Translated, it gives CASSLDLAGPNEQYF.

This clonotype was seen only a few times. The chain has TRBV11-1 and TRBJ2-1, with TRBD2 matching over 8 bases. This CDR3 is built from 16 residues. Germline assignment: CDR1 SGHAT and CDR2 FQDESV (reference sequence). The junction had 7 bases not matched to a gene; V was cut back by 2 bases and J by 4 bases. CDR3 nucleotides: TGTGCCAGCAGCTTAAAGGAGCGGGGGCCATACAATGAGCAGTTCTTC. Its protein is CASSLKERGPYNEQFF. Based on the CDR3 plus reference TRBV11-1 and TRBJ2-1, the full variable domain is EAEVAQSPRYKITEKSQAVAFWCDPISGHATLYWYRQILGQGPELLVQFQDESVVDDSQLPKDRFSAERLKGVDSTLKIQPAELGDSAMYLCASSLKERGPYNEQFFGPGTRLTVL.

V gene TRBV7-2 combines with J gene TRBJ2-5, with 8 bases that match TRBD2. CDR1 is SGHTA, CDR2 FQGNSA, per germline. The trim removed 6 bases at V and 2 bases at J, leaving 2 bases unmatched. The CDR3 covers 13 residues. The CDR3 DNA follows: TGTGCCAGCAGACCTAGCGGGCAAGAGACCCAGTACTTC. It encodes CASRPSGQETQYF.

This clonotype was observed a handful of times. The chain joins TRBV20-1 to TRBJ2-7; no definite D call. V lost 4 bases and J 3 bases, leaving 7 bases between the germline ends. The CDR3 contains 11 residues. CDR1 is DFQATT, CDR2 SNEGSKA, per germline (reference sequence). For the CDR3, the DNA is TGCAGTGCTACGGGTAGCTACGAGCAGTACTTC. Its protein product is CSATGSYEQYF.

CDR3 DNA: TGTGCCAGCAGTTTAGGCAGCTCGAACACTGAAGCTTTCTTT. Encoded protein: CASSLGSSNTEAFF. The chain carries TRBV12-3 or TRBV12-4 and TRBJ1-1; D remains ambiguous. V was pared by 1 base and J by 1 base, with 7 bases between. The CDR3 loop spans 14 amino acids.

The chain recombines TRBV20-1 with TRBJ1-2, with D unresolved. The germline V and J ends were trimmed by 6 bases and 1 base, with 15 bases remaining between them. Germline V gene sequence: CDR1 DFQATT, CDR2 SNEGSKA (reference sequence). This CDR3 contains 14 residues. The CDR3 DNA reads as TGCAGTGCACCGCGTGAAGGAAGTAACTATGGCTACACCTTC. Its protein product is CSAPREGSNYGYTF.

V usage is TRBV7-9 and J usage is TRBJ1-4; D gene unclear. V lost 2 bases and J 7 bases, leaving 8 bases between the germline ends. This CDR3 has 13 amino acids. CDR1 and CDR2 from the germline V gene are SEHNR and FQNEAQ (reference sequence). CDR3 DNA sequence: TGTGCCAGCAGCTTACGAGGTTCTGAAAAACTGTTTTTT. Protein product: CASSLRGSEKLFF.

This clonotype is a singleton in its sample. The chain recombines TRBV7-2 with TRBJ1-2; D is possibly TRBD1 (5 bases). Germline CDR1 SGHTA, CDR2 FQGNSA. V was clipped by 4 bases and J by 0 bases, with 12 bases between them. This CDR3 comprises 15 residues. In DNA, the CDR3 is TGTGCCAGCAGCTCCCAGGCGGACACTAACTATGGCTACACCTTC. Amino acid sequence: CASSSQADTNYGYTF.

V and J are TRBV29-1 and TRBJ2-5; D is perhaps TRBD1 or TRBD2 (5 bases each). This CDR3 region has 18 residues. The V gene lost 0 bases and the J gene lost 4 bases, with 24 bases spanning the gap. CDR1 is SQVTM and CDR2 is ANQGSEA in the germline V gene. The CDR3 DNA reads TGCAGCGTTGAAGATCTTTTGGGTGCGACGGGGCAAGGAGAGACCCAGTACTTC. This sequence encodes CSVEDLLGATGQGETQYF. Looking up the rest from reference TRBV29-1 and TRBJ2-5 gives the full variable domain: SAVISQKPSRDICQRGTSLTIQCQVDSQVTMMFWYRQQPGQSLTLIATANQGSEATYESGFVIDKFPISRPNLTFSTLTVSNMSPEDSSIYLCSVEDLLGATGQGETQYFGPGTRLLVL.

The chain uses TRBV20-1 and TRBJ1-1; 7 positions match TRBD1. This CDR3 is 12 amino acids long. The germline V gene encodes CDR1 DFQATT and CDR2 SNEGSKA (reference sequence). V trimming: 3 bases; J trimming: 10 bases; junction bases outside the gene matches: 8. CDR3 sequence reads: CSAREDTGAAFF. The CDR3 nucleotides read TGCAGTGCTAGGGAGGATACAGGGGCAGCTTTCTTT.

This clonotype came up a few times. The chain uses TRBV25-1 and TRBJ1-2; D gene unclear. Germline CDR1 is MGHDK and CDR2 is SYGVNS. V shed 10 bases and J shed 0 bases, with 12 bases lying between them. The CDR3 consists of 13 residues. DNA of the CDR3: TGTGCCACCCCGGACCCAGCTAACTATGGCTACACCTTC. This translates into CATPDPANYGYTF.

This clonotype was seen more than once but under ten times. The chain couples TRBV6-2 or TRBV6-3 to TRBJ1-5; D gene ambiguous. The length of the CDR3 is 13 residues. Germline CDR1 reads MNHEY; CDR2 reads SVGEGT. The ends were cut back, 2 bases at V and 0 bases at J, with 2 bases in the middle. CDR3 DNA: TGTGCCAGCAGTTACCCTAGCAATCAGCCCCAGCATTTT. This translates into CASSYPSNQPQHF.

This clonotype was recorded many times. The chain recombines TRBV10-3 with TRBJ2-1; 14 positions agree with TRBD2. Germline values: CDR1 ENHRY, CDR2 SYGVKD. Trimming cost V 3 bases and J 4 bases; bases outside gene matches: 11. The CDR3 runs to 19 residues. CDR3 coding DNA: TGTGCCATCAGTGACTTGCCCAGGACTAGCGGGGGGAAGTACAATGAGCAGTTCTTC. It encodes CAISDLPRTSGGKYNEQFF.

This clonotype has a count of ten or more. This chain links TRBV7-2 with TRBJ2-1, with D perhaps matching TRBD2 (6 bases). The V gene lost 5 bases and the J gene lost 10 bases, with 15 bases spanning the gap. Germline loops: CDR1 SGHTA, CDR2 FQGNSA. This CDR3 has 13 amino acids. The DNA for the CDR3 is TGTGCCAGCAGCCTCGATTGGGGGGACGAGCAGTTCTTC. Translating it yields CASSLDWGDEQFF. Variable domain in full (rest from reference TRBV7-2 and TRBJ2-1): GAGVSQSPSNKVTEKGKDVELRCDPISGHTALYWYRQSLGQGLEFLIYFQGNSAPDKSGLPSDRFSAERTGGSVSTLTIQRTQQEDSAVYLCASSLDWGDEQFFGPGTRLTVL.

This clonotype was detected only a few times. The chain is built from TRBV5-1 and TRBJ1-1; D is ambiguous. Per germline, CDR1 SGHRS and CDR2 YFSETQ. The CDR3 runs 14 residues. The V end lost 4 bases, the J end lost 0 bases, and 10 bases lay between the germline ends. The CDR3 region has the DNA TGCGCCAGCAGCGCTGACACGGTGAACACTGAAGCTTTCTTT. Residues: CASSADTVNTEAFF.

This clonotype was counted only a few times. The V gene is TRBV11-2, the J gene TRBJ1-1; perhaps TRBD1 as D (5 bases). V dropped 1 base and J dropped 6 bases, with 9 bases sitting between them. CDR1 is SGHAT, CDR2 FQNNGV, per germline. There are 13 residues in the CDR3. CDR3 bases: TGTGCCAGCAGCTTAGTTGGGACCTCTGAAGCTTTCTTT. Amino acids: CASSLVGTSEAFF.